The rows below give T cell receptor beta chains drawn from one sample of a study of blood T cell repertoires in COVID-19. Assay used: immunoSEQ multiplex PCR; TCRdb lists only in-frame clones, some missing. The sample records around 400,000 clones, roughly four fifths being singletons. The sequenced sample consisted of PBMCs or T cells enriched from blood (not recorded which). These receptors all stem from a woman aged 45-65 years who had recovered from COVID-19. Both conserved end residues are part of each CDR3. A D gene is named only where the DNA matches it firmly. Not all rows give a size; the values are once, few, many and, for expanded clones, a class.

j_call clone_size v_call d_call cdr3_aa cdr3_nt
TRBJ2-7 . TRBV7-8 TRBD2 CASSLISSGGYEQYF TGTGCCAGCAGCTTAATTTCCAGCGGGGGGTACGAGCAGTACTTC
TRBJ2-2 . TRBV6-4 TRBD2 CASKVLAGSTGELFF TGTGCCAGCAAAGTACTAGCGGGGTCCACCGGGGAGCTGTTTTTT
TRBJ2-3 . TRBV7-3 . CASSLTGVVDTQYF TGTGCCAGCAGCTTAACAGGGGTAGTGGATACGCAGTATTTT
TRBJ1-2 . TRBV2 TRBD1 CASRLQGGDYGYTF TGTGCCAGCAGGTTACAGGGGGGTGACTATGGCTACACCTTC
TRBJ1-2 once TRBV10-3 . CATAGGMTNYGYTF TGTGCCACCGCCGGGGGGATGACCAACTATGGCTACACCTTC
TRBJ1-1 . TRBV27 . CASQGVLNTEAFF TGTGCCAGCCAAGGAGTCCTGAACACTGAAGCTTTCTTT
TRBJ2-7 once TRBV4-1 . CASSQGTSSSYEQYF TGCGCCAGCAGCCAAGGAACTAGCTCTTCCTACGAGCAGTACTTC
TRBJ1-4 . TRBV4-2 . CASSQDLGHGEKLFF TGTGCCAGCAGCCAAGATCTTGGGCACGGTGAAAAACTGTTTTTT
TRBJ1-5 once TRBV12-3/TRBV12-4 . CAIGDSNQPQHF TGTGCCATCGGGGATAGCAATCAGCCCCAGCATTTT
TRBJ2-1 . TRBV7-9 . CASTPYAGASGKDSYNEQFF TGTGCCAGCACACCGTACGCAGGGGCTAGCGGCAAGGACTCCTACAATGAGCAGTTCTTC
TRBJ1-1 . TRBV28 . CASSNRPMNTEAFF TGTGCCAGCAGCAACAGGCCAATGAACACTGAAGCTTTCTTT
TRBJ1-6 . TRBV6-2/TRBV6-3 . CASSLSSDSPLHF TGTGCCAGCAGTTTATCGAGCGATTCACCCCTCCACTTT
TRBJ1-1 . TRBV7-2 . CASSFSGWNTEAFF TGTGCCAGCAGCTTCTCGGGGTGGAACACTGAAGCTTTCTTT
TRBJ2-7 once TRBV7-2 . CASSLLSLGATYF TGTGCCAGCAGCTTACTGTCCCTTGGGGCTACGTACTTC
TRBJ1-2 . TRBV6-2/TRBV6-3 . CASSQTGLGYGYTF TGTGCCAGCAGCCAGACAGGCTTGGGCTATGGCTACACCTTC
TRBJ2-5 few TRBV5-1 TRBD1 CASSSQGARETQYF TGCGCCAGCAGCTCACAGGGGGCGCGGGAGACCCAGTACTTC
TRBJ2-5 . TRBV13 TRBD2 CASSLGHPGTRETQYF TGTGCCAGCAGCTTAGGGCACCCCGGGACTAGAGAGACCCAGTACTTC
TRBJ2-2 . TRBV30 . CAWSGPFNTGELFF TGTGCCTGGAGTGGGCCGTTTAACACCGGGGAGCTGTTTTTT
TRBJ1-2 . TRBV7-8 TRBD1 CASSLGGQGNPNYGYTF TGTGCCAGCAGCTTAGGGGGACAGGGGAATCCTAACTATGGCTACACCTTC
TRBJ1-2 few TRBV7-9 TRBD1 CASSFSPGTGGNGYTF TGTGCCAGCAGCTTCTCACCCGGGACAGGGGGTAATGGCTACACCTTC
TRBJ1-2 . TRBV3-1/TRBV3-2 TRBD1 CASSRTTGTNGYTF TGTGCCAGCAGCCGAACGACAGGGACAAATGGCTACACCTTC
TRBJ1-2 . TRBV7-3 . CASSRGRGLLGYTF TGTGCCAGCAGCCGGGGACGGGGACTTTTGGGCTACACCTTC
TRBJ2-1 . TRBV2 TRBD1 CASNRGHEQFF TGTGCCAGCAATAGGGGGCATGAGCAGTTCTTC
TRBJ2-4 . TRBV7-2 . CASSLTGFLAKNIQYF TGTGCCAGCAGCCTCACCGGGTTTCTAGCCAAAAACATTCAGTACTTC
TRBJ1-5 . TRBV3-1/TRBV3-2 . CASSQERNQPQHF TGTGCCAGCAGCCAAGAGAGAAATCAGCCCCAGCATTTT
TRBJ1-2 . TRBV19 . CASSKRNYGYTF TGTGCCAGTAGTAAGCGAAATTATGGCTACACCTTC
TRBJ1-3 . TRBV19 TRBD1 CASSGDRTGRNTIYF TGTGCCAGTAGTGGGGACAGGACAGGTAGAAACACCATATATTTT
TRBJ1-2 . TRBV15 . CATSRDPQGSGYTF TGTGCCACCAGCAGAGATCCCCAGGGGAGTGGCTACACCTTC
TRBJ1-2 . TRBV5-1 . CASSFSGDYGYTF TGCGCCAGCAGCTTTTCGGGGGACTATGGCTACACCTTC
TRBJ1-6 . TRBV11-2 . CASSLAFRLVQRNSPLHF TGTGCCAGCAGCTTAGCTTTTAGGTTGGTACAGAGAAATTCACCCCTCCACTTT
TRBJ2-7 few TRBV5-4 TRBD2 CASSLSGNSYEQYF TGTGCCAGCAGCTTGAGCGGGAACTCCTACGAGCAGTACTTC
TRBJ1-2 once TRBV5-1 . CASRADSNYGYTF TGCGCCAGCAGGGCAGATTCTAACTATGGCTACACCTTC
TRBJ2-7 few TRBV5-4 . CASTDPEAGSYEQYF TGTGCCAGTACCGACCCGGAGGCGGGGAGCTACGAGCAGTACTTC
TRBJ1-4 . TRBV3-1/TRBV3-2 . CASSQGVRASEKLFF TGTGCCAGCAGCCAAGGAGTCAGAGCTAGCGAGAAACTGTTTTTT
TRBJ2-2 . TRBV6-2/TRBV6-3 . CASSYPKPGELFF TGTGCCAGCAGTTACCCTAAACCCGGGGAGCTGTTTTTT